Here is one T cell receptor (beta chain) with its context. These data originate in a study of cytomegalovirus exposure and HLA in healthy donors. PCR employed 60 Vbeta and 13 Jbeta primers. Assay: immunoSEQ multiplex PCR; the TCRdb copy retains only in-frame clones and omits some. The data show about 130,000 clones, approximately 82% seen once. V gave up 7 bases and J gave up 2 bases, with 10 bases separating them. The CDR3 loop spans 12 amino acids. Looked up from germline, CDR1 is SGHDT and CDR2 is YYEEEE. The sequence was obtained from a boy younger than 10 in good health and CMV-seronegative. Specimen: PBMCs. The rearrangement joins TRBV5-6 to TRBJ2-7; a weak D match, TRBD1 (5 bases). CDR3 DNA: TGTGCCAGCCAGGGCGGAGCCTACGAGCAGTACTTC. Its translation is CASQGGAYEQYF. Supplemented by reference TRBV5-6 and TRBJ2-7, the full variable domain reads DAGVTQSPTHLIKTRGQQVTLRCSPKSGHDTVSWYQQALGQGPQFIFQYYEEEERQRGNFPDRFSGHQFPNYSSELNVNALLLGDSALYLCASQGGAYEQYFGPGTRLTVT.